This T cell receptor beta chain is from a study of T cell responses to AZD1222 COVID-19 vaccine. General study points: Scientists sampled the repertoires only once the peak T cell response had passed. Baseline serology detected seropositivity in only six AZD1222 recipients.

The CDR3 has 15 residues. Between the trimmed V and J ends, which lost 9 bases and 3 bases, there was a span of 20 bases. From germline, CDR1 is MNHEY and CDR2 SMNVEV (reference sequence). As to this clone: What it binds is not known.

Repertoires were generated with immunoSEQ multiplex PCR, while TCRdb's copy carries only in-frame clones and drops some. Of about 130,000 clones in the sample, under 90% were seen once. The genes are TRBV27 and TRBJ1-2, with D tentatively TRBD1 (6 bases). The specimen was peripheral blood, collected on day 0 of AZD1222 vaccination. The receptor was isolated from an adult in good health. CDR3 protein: CASKTPGAGDYGYTF. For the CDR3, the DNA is TGTGCCAGTAAGACTCCGGGGGCGGGGGACTATGGCTACACCTTC.